This TCR beta chain was observed in a study of CD8+CD57+ T cells in acquired aplastic anemia. CDR3 and TCR beta VDJ profiling relied on genomic DNA as the template. TCRdb independently ran MiXCR on the reads; one entry per CDR3 protein. Of roughly 170,000 distinct CDR3 sequences in the sample, approximately 48% were seen once. Patients included in sequencing had previously demonstrated CD8+CD57+ cell expansion by flow cytometry. In all patients, the disease was severe acquired aplastic anemia. This clonotype was recorded many times. The CDR3 length is 15 residues. Germline loops: CDR1 DFQATT, CDR2 SNEGSKA (reference sequence). Losses at the gene ends were 6 bases for V and 6 bases for J; bases not matched to a gene: 12.

This sequence was found in a human donor with aplastic anemia. The sequenced sample was sorted CD4+, CD8+, or CD8+CD57+ T cells (not recorded which) from PBMCs. The chain joins TRBV20-1 to TRBJ2-7; 12 bases fit TRBD1. The CDR3 coding sequence is TGCAGTGCCCCAGCACCGGGACAGGGGGCAGGCGAGCAGTACTTC. It specifies CSAPAPGQGAGEQYF.